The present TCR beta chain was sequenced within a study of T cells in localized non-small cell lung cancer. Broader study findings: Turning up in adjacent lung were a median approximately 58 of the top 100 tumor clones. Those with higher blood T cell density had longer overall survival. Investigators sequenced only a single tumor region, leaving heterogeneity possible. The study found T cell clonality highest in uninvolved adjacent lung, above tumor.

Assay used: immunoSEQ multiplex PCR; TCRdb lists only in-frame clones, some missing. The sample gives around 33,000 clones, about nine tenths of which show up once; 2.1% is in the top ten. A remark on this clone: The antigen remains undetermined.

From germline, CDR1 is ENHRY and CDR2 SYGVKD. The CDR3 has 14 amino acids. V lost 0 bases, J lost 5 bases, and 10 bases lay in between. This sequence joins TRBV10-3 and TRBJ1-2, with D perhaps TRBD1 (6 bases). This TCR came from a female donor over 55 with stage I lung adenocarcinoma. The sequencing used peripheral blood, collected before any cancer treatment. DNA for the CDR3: TGTGCCATCAGTGAGTCCAACAGGGAATATGGCTACACCTTC. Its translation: CAISESNREYGYTF.